This TCR beta chain originates from a study of T cell changes during pregnancy in multiple sclerosis. V was shortened by 3 bases and J by 1 base, with 11 bases between the two germline ends. Germline V gives CDR1 MNHEY, CDR2 SVGAGI. The length of the CDR3 is 15 residues. The method was immunoSEQ multiplex PCR; TCRdb's version includes in-frame clones alone and lacks a portion of them. The sample consists of tens of thousands of clones, 93% of them appearing once. The origin of this receptor is a female donor with multiple sclerosis, enrolled in a pregnancy study. The chain is built from TRBV6-5 and TRBJ2-3, with D possibly TRBD2 on 6 matching bases. This specimen consisted of CD8+ T cells from peripheral blood mononuclear cells, obtained in the third trimester of pregnancy. The CDR3, as DNA: TGTGCCAGCAGTTATACTAGCTTGGGCACAGATACGCAGTATTTT. Protein sequence: CASSYTSLGTDTQYF.